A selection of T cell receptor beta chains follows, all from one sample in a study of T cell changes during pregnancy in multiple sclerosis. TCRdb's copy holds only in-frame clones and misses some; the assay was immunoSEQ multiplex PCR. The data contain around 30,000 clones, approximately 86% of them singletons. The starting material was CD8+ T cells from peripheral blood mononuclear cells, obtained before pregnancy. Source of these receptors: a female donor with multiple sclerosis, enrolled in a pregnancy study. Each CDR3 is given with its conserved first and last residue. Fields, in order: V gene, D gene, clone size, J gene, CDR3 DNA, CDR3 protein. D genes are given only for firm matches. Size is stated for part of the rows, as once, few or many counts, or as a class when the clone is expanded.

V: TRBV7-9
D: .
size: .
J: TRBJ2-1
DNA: TGTGCCAGCAGCTTATCGGGGAGTTCAGTATTCTTC
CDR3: CASSLSGSSVFF

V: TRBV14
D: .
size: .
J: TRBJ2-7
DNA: TGTGCCAGCAGCCAAGGCCTTAGAGACGAGCAGTACTTC
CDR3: CASSQGLRDEQYF

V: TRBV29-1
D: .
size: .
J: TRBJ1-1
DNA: TGCAGCGTCTCCACAGAAAACACTGAAGCTTTCTTT
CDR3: CSVSTENTEAFF

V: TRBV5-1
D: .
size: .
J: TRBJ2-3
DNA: TGCGCCAGCAGCTCGGCGGGGAGCACAGATACGCAGTATTTT
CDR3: CASSSAGSTDTQYF

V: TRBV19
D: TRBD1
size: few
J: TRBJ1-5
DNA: TGTGCCAGTAGTATACGTCCAGGGGGCTGGCCCCAGCATTTT
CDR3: CASSIRPGGWPQHF

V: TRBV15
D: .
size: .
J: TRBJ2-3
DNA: TGTGCCACCAGCAGAGATGGGACTCCGATCACAGATACGCAGTATTTT
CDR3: CATSRDGTPITDTQYF

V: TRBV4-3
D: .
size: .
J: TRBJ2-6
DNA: TGCGCCAGCAGCCAGTCGTCTGGGGCCAACGTCCTGACTTTC
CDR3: CASSQSSGANVLTF

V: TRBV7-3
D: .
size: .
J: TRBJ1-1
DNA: TGTGCCAGCAGCTTCACAGGTTACGGGAACACTGAAGCTTTCTTT
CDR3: CASSFTGYGNTEAFF

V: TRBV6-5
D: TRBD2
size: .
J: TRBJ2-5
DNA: TGTGCCAGCAGATTAGCGGGGCAAGAGACCCAGTACTTC
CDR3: CASRLAGQETQYF

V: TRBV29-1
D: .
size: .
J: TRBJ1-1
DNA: TGCAGCGTTGAAGCTACAGGCATGAACACTGAAGCTTTCTTT
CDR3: CSVEATGMNTEAFF

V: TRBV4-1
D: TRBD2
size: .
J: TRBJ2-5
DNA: TGCGCCAGCAGCCAAGATCCCACTAGCGGGAGGTTCACCCAGTACTTC
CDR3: CASSQDPTSGRFTQYF

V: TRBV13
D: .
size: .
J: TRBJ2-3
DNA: TGTGCCAGCAGCTTAGCAGGGTTTAGCACAGATACGCAGTATTTT
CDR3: CASSLAGFSTDTQYF

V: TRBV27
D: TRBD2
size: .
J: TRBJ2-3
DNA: TGTGCCAGCAAAAGGCTAGCGGGGGGTGGCACAGATACGCAGTATTTT
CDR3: CASKRLAGGGTDTQYF

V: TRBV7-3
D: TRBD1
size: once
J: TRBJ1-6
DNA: TGTGCCAGCAGCCCTACAGGGGGTAATTCACCCCTCCACTTT
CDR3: CASSPTGGNSPLHF

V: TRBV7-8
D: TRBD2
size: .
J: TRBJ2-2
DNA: TGTGCCAGCAGCACTCGGACTAGGTTAAACACCGGGGAGCTGTTTTTT
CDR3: CASSTRTRLNTGELFF

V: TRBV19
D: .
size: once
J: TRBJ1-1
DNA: TGTGCCAGTAGTATTGGCGGGGCCCTTGAAGCTTTCTTT
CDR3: CASSIGGALEAFF

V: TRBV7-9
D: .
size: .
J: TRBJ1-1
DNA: TGTGCCAGCAGCTTAACTGGCACTGAAGCTTTCTTT
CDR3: CASSLTGTEAFF

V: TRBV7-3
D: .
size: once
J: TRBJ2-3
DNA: TGTGCCAGCAGCTCAGACGGCGGCCTCACAGATACGCAGTATTTT
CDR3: CASSSDGGLTDTQYF

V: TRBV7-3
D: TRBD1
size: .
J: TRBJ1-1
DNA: TGTGCCAGCAGCTTAAATCAGGGGGGTGAAGCTTTCTTT
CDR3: CASSLNQGGEAFF

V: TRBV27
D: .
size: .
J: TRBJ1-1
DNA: TGTGCCAGCAAGCGCCCGGGGACTGAAGCTTTCTTT
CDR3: CASKRPGTEAFF

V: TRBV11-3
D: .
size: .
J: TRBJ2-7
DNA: TGTGCCAGCAGACCCATCCGGGGCTACGAGCAGTACTTC
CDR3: CASRPIRGYEQYF

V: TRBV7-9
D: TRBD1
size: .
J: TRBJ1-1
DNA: TGTGCCAGCACCGAACAGGGGCGCAACACTGAAGCTTTCTTT
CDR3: CASTEQGRNTEAFF

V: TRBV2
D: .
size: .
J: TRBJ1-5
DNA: TGTGCCAGCAAGGGGCGGAGCAATCAGCCCCAGCATTTT
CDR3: CASKGRSNQPQHF

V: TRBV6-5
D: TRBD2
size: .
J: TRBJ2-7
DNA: TGTGCCAGCAGCGGAGCGGGAATCTACGAGCAGTACTTC
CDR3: CASSGAGIYEQYF

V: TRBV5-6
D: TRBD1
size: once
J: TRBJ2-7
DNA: TGTGCCAGCAGCTACCCAGGGGGCGAGCAGTACTTC
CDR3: CASSYPGGEQYF

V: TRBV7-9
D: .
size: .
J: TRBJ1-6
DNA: TGTGCCAGCAGCTTGCCAGGATCACCCCTCCACTTT
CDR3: CASSLPGSPLHF

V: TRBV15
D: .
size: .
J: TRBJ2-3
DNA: TGTGCCACCAGCAAAGGCAGGGTAGTTGGCACAGATACGCAGTATTTT
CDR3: CATSKGRVVGTDTQYF

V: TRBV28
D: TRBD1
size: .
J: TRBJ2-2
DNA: TGTGCCAGCAGTGACGACCACAGGGGGCAGGCCGGGGAGCTGTTTTTT
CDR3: CASSDDHRGQAGELFF

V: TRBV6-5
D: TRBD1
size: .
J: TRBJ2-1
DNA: TGTGCCAGCAGTTACGGAATCGGACAGGGGGGGACGGAGCAGTTCTTC
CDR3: CASSYGIGQGGTEQFF

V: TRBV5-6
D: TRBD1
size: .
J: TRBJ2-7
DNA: TGTGCCAGCAGCCCCGGGACAGGTATCTACGAGCAGTACTTC
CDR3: CASSPGTGIYEQYF

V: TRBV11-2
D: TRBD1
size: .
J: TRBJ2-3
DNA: TGTGCCAGCAGCCCTGGGACAGATTATAGCACAGATACGCAGTATTTT
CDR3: CASSPGTDYSTDTQYF

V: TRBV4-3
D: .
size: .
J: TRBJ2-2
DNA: TGCGCCAGCAGCCAAGATCGAGGTCAGGGTAACACCGGGGAGCTGTTTTTT
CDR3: CASSQDRGQGNTGELFF

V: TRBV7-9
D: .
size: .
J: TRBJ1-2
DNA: TGTGCCAGCAGCTTAGCGGACAGCGGCTATGGCTACACCTTC
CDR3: CASSLADSGYGYTF

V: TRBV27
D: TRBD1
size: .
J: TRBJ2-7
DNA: TGTGCCAGCAGTCCCGGGACAGTCTACGAGCAGTACTTC
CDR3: CASSPGTVYEQYF

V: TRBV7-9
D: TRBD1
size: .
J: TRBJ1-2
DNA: TGTGCCAGCAGCCACTCAATACGACAGGGGACAAACTATGGCTACACCTTC
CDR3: CASSHSIRQGTNYGYTF

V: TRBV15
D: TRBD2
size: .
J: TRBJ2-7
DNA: TGTGCCACCAGCAGAGAGCGGGAGCCCTACGAGCAGTACTTC
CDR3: CATSREREPYEQYF

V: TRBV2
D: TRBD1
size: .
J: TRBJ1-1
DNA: TGTGCCAGCAGTGACAGGGGGCCGAACACTGAAGCTTTCTTT
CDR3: CASSDRGPNTEAFF

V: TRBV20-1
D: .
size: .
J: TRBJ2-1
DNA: TGCAGTGCCATAGTCGGGAATGAGCAGTTCTTC
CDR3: CSAIVGNEQFF

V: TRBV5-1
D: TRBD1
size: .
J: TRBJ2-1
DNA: TGCGCCAGCAGCGGACCGGGACAGGGGGCATATGAGCAGTTCTTC
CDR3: CASSGPGQGAYEQFF

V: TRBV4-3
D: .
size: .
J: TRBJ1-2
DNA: TGCGCCAGCAGCCACCGGTCAGGGTATGGCTACACCTTC
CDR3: CASSHRSGYGYTF